Listed below are T cell receptor beta chains from one sample, sequenced in a study of T cell clusters in autoimmune cytopenias. TCRdb reprocessed the multiplex PCR reads, keeping one entry per CDR3 protein, no DNA. The repertoire shows roughly 9,000 distinct CDR3 sequences; the top ten hold approximately 3.1%. Specimen: peripheral blood. The origin of the receptors is a human donor with an autoimmune cytopenia or autoimmune hepatitis (not recorded which). Each CDR3 is given with its conserved first and last residue. Clone size is given for some rows only: seen once, a few or many times, or a class if the clone is expanded.

v_call,j_call,clone_size,cdr3_aa
TRBV7-9,TRBJ1-4,-,CASSFGGATNEKLFF
TRBV6-2/TRBV6-3,TRBJ1-3,-,CASRRPGQGIGNTIYF
TRBV15,TRBJ1-1,large,CATGNSFTEAFF
TRBV2,TRBJ2-3,-,CASSPGLDTDTQYF
TRBV7-9,TRBJ1-5,medium-sized,CASSKGGGTGSNQPQHF
TRBV20-1,TRBJ2-7,-,CSAMTSGEAYEQYF
TRBV18,TRBJ2-5,-,CASSPGQGYMETQYF
TRBV6-2/TRBV6-3,TRBJ2-1,medium-sized,CASSAPLGLLGNEQFF
TRBV7-6,TRBJ1-1,-,CASSLAGQREAFF
TRBV5-4,TRBJ2-3,-,CASSLVQGTDTQYF
TRBV12-3/TRBV12-4,TRBJ1-5,-,CASSATGVEVRSNQPQHF
TRBV30,TRBJ1-1,medium-sized,CAWSRNTEAFF
TRBV20-1,TRBJ2-3,medium-sized,CSASPRLIRGTDTQYF
TRBV6-2/TRBV6-3,TRBJ2-4,medium-sized,CASSPSGRAVKNIQYF
TRBV20-1,TRBJ2-7,-,CSARLAGAYEQYF
TRBV5-5,TRBJ2-2,-,CASSSNPKVSGELFF
TRBV5-1,TRBJ1-2,-,CASSLSRGFSGYTF
TRBV11-2,TRBJ1-3,-,CASSLDLGRGTGNTIYF
TRBV11-2,TRBJ2-1,-,CASSSPPEKDEQFF
TRBV12-3/TRBV12-4,TRBJ1-3,-,CASSRGLSGNTIYF
TRBV6-5,TRBJ2-5,-,CASSPRGLADQETQYF
TRBV5-6,TRBJ2-4,-,CASSFEFGDIQYF
TRBV7-2,TRBJ2-2,-,CASSLAEGGELFF
TRBV5-5,TRBJ1-3,-,CASSLGGPGNTIYF
TRBV6-1,TRBJ2-6,medium-sized,CASSFWTISGANVLTF
TRBV6-2/TRBV6-3,TRBJ2-7,-,CASRDSGSWYEQYF
TRBV5-6,TRBJ2-1,-,CASSLAGTSGRAPSSYNEQFF
TRBV15,TRBJ1-4,medium-sized,CATSRDREGNEKLFF
TRBV27,TRBJ2-1,medium-sized,CASSTGLRNEQFF
TRBV6-1,TRBJ1-2,medium-sized,CASNSLTDYGYTF
TRBV27,TRBJ2-7,medium-sized,CASSLNGRELFYEQYF
TRBV19,TRBJ2-7,medium-sized,CASRNKREAPYEQYF
TRBV19,TRBJ1-6,-,CASKAGADYNSPLHF
TRBV29-1,TRBJ2-1,medium-sized,CSVAAGGNEQFF
TRBV12-3/TRBV12-4,TRBJ1-2,medium-sized,CASSWKNRDGYTF
TRBV4-2,TRBJ1-2,-,CASSQGRQTYGYTF
TRBV10-3,TRBJ1-4,-,CAISAGGEKLFF
TRBV5-1,TRBJ1-3,-,CASSLSGRANTIYF
TRBV6-5,TRBJ1-5,medium-sized,CASTDRGNQPQHF
TRBV7-9,TRBJ2-3,medium-sized,CASSILADLTDTQYF
TRBV5-5,TRBJ2-7,-,CASSAIAGRHEQYF
TRBV20-1,TRBJ1-4,-,CSARGAVVPTNEKLFF
TRBV5-5,TRBJ2-7,medium-sized,CASSLEVGYPSEQYF
TRBV19,TRBJ1-1,-,CASSMGGDGVTEAFF
TRBV13,TRBJ2-5,-,CASSNTQGSIETQYF
TRBV19,TRBJ1-5,-,CASSPGTGSNQPQHF
TRBV18,TRBJ1-1,-,CASSPWGPLGRNTEAFF
TRBV29-1,TRBJ1-1,medium-sized,CSVNRGDTEAFF
TRBV30,TRBJ1-5,-,CAWSVGGAGQPQHF
TRBV6-8,TRBJ1-2,medium-sized,CASRRDHYGYTF
TRBV12-3/TRBV12-4,TRBJ2-2,medium-sized,CASRPSGSDTGELFF
TRBV5-1,TRBJ2-1,-,CASSLSGGGYNEQFF
TRBV20-1,TRBJ2-2,-,CSAPDLSTGELFF
TRBV6-1,TRBJ2-7,medium-sized,CATRGLATYEQYF
TRBV18,TRBJ2-3,-,CASSPGLADTQYF